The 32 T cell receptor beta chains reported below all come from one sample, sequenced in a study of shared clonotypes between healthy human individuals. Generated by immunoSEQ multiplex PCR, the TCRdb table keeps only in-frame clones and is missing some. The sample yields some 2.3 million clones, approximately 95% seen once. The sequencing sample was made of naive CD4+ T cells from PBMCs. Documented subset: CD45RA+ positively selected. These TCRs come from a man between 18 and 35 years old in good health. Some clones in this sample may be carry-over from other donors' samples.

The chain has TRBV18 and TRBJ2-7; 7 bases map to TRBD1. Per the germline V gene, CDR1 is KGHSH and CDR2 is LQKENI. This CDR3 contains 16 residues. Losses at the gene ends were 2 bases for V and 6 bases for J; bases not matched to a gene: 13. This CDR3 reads CASSPGVGGPGGEQYF. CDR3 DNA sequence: TGTGCCAGCTCACCAGGGGTTGGGGGCCCAGGGGGCGAGCAGTACTTC. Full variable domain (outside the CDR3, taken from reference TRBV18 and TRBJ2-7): NAGVMQNPRHLVRRRGQEARLRCSPMKGHSHVYWYRQLPEEGLKFMVYLQKENIIDESGMPKERFSAEFPKEGPSILRIQQVVRGDSAAYFCASSPGVGGPGGEQYFGPGTRLTVT.

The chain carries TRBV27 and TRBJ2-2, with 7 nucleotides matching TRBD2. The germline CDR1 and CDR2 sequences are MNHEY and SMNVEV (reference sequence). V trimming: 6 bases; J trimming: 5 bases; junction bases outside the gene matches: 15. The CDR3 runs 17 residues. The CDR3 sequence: CASSRLALHHGTGELFF. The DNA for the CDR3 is TGTGCCAGCAGCAGACTAGCATTACACCATGGGACCGGGGAGCTGTTTTTT.

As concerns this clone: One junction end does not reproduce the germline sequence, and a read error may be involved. This CDR3 is CASSYSSAGQAIF. The CDR3 nucleotides read TGTGCCAGCAGTTACTCGTCCGCAGGACAGGCCATTTTC. The J gene is TRBJ2-6, the V gene TRBV6-6; 7 nucleotides align to TRBD1. CDR3 length equals 13 residues. Per germline, CDR1 MNHNY and CDR2 SVGAGI (reference sequence).

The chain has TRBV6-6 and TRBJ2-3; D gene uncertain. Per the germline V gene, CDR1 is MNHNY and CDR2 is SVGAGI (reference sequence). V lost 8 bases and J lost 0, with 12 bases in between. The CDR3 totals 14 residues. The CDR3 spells CASSSGASTDTQYF. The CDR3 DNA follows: TGTGCCAGCTCGAGTGGAGCTAGCACAGATACGCAGTATTTT.

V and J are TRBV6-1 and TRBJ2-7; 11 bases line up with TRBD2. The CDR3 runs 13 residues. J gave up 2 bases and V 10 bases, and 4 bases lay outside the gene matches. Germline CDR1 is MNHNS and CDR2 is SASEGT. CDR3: CAIALAGAYEQYF. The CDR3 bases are TGTGCCATCGCACTAGCGGGGGCCTACGAGCAGTACTTC.

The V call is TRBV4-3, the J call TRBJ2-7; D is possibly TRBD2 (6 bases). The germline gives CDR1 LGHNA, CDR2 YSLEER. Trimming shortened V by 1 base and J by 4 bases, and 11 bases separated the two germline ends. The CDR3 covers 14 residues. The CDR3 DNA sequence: TGCGCCAGCAGCCAAGTCCGGGAGTTTTACGAGCAGTACTTC. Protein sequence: CASSQVREFYEQYF.

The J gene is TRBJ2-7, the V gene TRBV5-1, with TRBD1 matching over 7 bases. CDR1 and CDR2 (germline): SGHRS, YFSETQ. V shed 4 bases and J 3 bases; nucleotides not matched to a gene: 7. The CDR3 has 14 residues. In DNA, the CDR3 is TGCGCCAGCAGCCCGGACAGGAACCTCTACGAGCAGTACTTC. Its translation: CASSPDRNLYEQYF.

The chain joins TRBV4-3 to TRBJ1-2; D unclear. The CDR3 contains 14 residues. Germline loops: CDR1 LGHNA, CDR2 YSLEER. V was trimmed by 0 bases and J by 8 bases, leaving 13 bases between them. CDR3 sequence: CASSQDLNKRGYTF. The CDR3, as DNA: TGCGCCAGCAGCCAAGATTTGAACAAACGGGGCTACACCTTC.

The CDR3 DNA reads as TGCGCCAGCAGTTTTGTAGGGGACCCCAGCTCCTACGAGCAGTACTTC. Protein: CASSFVGDPSSYEQYF. J is TRBJ2-7 and V is TRBV23-1; TRBD1 or TRBD2 may be the D gene (5 bases each). TRBV23-1 is marked as an open reading frame, function uncertain. V was pared by 5 bases and J by 0 bases, with 17 bases between. CDR3 length equals 16 residues.

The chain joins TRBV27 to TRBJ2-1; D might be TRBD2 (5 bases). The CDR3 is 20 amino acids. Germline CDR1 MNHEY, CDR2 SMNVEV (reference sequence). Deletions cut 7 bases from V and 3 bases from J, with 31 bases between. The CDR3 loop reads CASTPAAWGVRALLYNEQFF. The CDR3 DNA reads TGTGCCAGCACTCCGGCCGCATGGGGAGTAAGAGCTCTTCTCTACAATGAGCAGTTCTTC.

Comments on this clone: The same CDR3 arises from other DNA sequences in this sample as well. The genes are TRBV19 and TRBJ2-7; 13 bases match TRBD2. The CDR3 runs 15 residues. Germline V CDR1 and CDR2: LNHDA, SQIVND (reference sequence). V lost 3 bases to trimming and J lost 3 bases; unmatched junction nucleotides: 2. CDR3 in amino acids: CASSIGLAGDYEQYF. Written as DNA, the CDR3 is TGTGCCAGTAGTATCGGACTAGCGGGAGACTACGAGCAGTACTTC.

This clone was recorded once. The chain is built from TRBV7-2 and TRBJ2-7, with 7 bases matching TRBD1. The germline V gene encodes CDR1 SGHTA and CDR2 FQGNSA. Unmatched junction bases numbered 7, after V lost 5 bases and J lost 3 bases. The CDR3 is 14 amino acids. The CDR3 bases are TGTGCCAGCAGCCGTCCACAGGGGCTCTACGAGCAGTACTTC. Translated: CASSRPQGLYEQYF.

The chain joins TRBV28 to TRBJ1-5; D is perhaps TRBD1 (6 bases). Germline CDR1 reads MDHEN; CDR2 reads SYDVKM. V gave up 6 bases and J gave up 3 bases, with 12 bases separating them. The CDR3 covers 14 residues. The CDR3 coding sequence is TGTGCCAGCAGGACACAGGGTTCCAATCAGCCCCAGCATTTT. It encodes CASRTQGSNQPQHF.

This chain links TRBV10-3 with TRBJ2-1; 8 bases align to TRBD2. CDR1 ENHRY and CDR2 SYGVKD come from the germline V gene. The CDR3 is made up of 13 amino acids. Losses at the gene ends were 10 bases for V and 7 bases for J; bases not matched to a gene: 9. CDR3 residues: CATAGTRGNEQFF. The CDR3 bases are TGTGCCACCGCCGGGACTAGGGGTAATGAGCAGTTCTTC.

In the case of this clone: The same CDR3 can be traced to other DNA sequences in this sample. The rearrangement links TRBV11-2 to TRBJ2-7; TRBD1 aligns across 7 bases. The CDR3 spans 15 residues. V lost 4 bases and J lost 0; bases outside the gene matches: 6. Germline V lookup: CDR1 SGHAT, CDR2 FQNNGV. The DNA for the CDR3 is TGTGCCAGCAGCTCGCTCCGGGACAGCTCCTACGAGCAGTACTTC. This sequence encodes CASSSLRDSSYEQYF.

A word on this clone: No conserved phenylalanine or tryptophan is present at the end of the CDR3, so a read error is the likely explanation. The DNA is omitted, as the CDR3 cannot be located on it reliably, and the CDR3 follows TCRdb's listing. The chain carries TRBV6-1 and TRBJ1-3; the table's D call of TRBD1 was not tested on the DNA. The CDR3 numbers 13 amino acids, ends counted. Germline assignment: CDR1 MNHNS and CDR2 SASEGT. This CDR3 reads CASSGGTGRRVVV.

The CDR3 reads CASSLLLDNEQFF. DNA of the CDR3: TGTGCCAGCAGCCTGCTCCTCGACAATGAGCAGTTCTTC. The chain combines TRBV14 with TRBJ2-1; no firm D call. CDR1 is SGHDN, CDR2 FVKESK, per germline. V was clipped by 4 bases and J by 5 bases, with 9 bases between them. The CDR3 has 13 amino acids.

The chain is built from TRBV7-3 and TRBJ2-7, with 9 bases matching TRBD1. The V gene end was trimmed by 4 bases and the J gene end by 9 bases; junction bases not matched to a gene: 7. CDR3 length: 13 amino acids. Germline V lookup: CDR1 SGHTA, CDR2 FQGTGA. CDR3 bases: TGTGCCAGCAGCTCGGGGACAGGGTGGGCGCAGTACTTC. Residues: CASSSGTGWAQYF.

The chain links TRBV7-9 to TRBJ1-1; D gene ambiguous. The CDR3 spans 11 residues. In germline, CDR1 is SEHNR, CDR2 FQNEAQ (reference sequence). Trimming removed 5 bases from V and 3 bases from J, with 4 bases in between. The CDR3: CASSQDTEAFF. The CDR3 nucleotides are TGTGCCAGCAGCCAGGACACTGAAGCTTTCTTT.

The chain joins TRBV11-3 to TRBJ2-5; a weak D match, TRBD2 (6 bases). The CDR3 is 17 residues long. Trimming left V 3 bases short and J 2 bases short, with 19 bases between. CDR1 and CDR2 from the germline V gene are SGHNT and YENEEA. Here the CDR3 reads CASSFPVKFAGQETQYF. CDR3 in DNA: TGTGCCAGCAGCTTTCCAGTGAAGTTCGCGGGACAAGAGACCCAGTACTTC. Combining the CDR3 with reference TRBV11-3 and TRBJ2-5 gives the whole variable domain EAGVVQSPRYKIIEKKQPVAFWCNPISGHNTLYWYLQNLGQGPELLIRYENEEAVDDSQLPKDRFSAERLKGVDSTLKIQPAELGDSAVYLCASSFPVKFAGQETQYFGPGTRLLVL.

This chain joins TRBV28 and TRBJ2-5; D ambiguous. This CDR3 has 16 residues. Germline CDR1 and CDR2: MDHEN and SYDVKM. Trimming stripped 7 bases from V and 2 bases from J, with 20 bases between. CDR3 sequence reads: CASTSGSDPLQETQYF. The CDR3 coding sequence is TGTGCCAGCACCTCGGGTTCTGACCCCCTACAAGAGACCCAGTACTTC.

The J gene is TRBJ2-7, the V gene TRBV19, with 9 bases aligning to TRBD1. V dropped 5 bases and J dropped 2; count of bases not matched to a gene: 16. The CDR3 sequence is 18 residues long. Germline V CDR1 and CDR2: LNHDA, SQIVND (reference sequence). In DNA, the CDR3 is TGTGCCAGTAGTTTTGGGACAGGGAAAAGCGCCGGGGCCTACGAGCAGTACTTC. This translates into CASSFGTGKSAGAYEQYF. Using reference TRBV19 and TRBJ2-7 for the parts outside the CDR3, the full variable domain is DGGITQSPKYLFRKEGQNVTLSCEQNLNHDAMYWYRQDPGQGLRLIYYSQIVNDFQKGDIAEGYSVSREKKESFPLTVTSAQKNPTAFYLCASSFGTGKSAGAYEQYFGPGTRLTVT.

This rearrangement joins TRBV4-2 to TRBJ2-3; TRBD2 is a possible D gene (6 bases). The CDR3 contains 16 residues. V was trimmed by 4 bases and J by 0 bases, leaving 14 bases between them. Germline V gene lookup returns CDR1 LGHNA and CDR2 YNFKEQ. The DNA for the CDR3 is TGTGCCAGCAGCCCCCTTAGCGGCTACAGCACAGATACGCAGTATTTT. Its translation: CASSPLSGYSTDTQYF.

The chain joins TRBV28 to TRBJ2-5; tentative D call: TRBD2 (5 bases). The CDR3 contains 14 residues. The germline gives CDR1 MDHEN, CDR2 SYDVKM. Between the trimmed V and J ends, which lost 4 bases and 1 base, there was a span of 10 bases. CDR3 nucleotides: TGTGCCAGCAGTTATGCTAGCCTCCAAGAGACCCAGTACTTC. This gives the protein CASSYASLQETQYF.

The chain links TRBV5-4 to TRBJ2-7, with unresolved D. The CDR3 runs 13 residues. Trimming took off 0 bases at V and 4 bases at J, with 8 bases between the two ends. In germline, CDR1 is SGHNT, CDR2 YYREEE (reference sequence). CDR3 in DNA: TGTGCCAGCAGCTTGGGTCAGCGATACGAGCAGTACTTC. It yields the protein CASSLGQRYEQYF.

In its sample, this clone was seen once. CDR3 sequence (DNA): TGCAGTGCCCCTAGCTCCTACGAGCAGTACTTC. Amino acid sequence: CSAPSSYEQYF. V and J are TRBV20-1 and TRBJ2-7; D call uncertain. V was clipped by 6 bases and J by 0 bases, with 6 bases between them. Germline lookup yields CDR1 DFQATT and CDR2 SNEGSKA (reference sequence). This CDR3 spans 11 amino acids.

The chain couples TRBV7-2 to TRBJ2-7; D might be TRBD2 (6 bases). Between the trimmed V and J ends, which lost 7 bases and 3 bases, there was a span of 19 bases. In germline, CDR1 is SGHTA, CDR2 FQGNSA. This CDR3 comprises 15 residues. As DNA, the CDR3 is TGTGCCAGCACCCAAACACCGGGACTTAGCTACGAGCAGTACTTC. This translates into CASTQTPGLSYEQYF.

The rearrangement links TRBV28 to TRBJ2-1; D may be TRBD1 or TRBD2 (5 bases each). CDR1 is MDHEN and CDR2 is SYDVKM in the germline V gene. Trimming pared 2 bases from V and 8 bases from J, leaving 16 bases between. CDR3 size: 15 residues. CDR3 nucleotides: TGTGCCAGCAGTTTAAATCAGAAGGGGAGCCATGAGCAGTTCTTC. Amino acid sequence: CASSLNQKGSHEQFF.

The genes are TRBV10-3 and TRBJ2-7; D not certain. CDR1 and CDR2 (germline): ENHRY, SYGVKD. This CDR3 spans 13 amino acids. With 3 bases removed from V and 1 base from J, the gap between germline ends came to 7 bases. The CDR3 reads CAISDGGSYEQYF. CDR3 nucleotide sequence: TGTGCCATCAGTGACGGCGGATCCTACGAGCAGTACTTC.

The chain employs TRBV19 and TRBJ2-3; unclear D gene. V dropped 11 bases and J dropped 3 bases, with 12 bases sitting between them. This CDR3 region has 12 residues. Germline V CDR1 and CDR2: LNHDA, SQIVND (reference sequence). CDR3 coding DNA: TGTGCCGTTGGGTGGGCGACAGATACGCAGTATTTT. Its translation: CAVGWATDTQYF.

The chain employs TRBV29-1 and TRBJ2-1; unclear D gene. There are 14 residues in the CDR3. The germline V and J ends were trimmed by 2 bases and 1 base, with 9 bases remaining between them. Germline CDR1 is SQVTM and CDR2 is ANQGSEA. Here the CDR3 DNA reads TGCAGCGTTGAATTATCCCTTTCCTACAATGAGCAGTTCTTC. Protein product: CSVELSLSYNEQFF.

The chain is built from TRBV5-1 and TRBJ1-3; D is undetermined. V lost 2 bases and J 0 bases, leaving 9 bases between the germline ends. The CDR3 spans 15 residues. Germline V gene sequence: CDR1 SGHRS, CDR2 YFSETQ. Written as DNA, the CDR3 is TGCGCCAGCAGCTTCGGAACGACCTCTGGAAACACCATATATTTT. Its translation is CASSFGTTSGNTIYF.